The 32 T cell receptor beta chains presented below share a single source sample, sequenced in a study of long-term antiretroviral therapy in people with HIV. Survey level was the resolution at which the v3.0 immunoSEQ assay ran. Using immunoSEQ multiplex PCR, the repertoire was profiled, and TCRdb retains in-frame clones only, with some absent. The sample contains tens of thousands of clones, around 83% of which appear only once. This material consisted of unsorted PBMCs, taken 0.8 years after starting antiretroviral therapy. All receptors derive from a woman under 40 with HIV.

The rearrangement uses TRBV6-1 and TRBJ2-7; TRBD1 agrees at 7 bases. Germline V gene data show CDR1 as MNHNS and CDR2 as SASEGT. The ends lost 4 bases at V and 5 bases at J; junction bases unmatched: 8. There are 14 residues in the CDR3. DNA for the CDR3: TGTGCCAGCAGTGCTTCAGGGGGTACCCACGAGCAGTACGTC. Translating gives CASSASGGTHEQYV.

This clone was seen once. J is TRBJ2-7 and V is TRBV14; D ambiguous. V was shortened by 0 bases and J by 5 bases, with 2 bases between the two germline ends. This CDR3 has 11 amino acids. CDR1 SGHDN and CDR2 FVKESK come from the germline V gene. The CDR3 nucleotides are TGTGCCAGCAGCCAAGAGGACGAGCAGTACGTC. Translation: CASSQEDEQYV.

This chain uses TRBV11-2 with TRBJ2-5; 15 bases line up with TRBD2. The V gene's germline CDR1 is SGHAT and CDR2 FQNNGV. CDR3 length equals 17 residues. J was trimmed by 5 bases and V by 5 bases; bases with no gene match: 9. The CDR3 protein is CASSRTSGGGALETQYF. For the CDR3, the DNA is TGTGCCAGCAGCCGGACTAGCGGGGGGGGAGCGCTGGAGACCCAGTACTTC. Using reference TRBV11-2 and TRBJ2-5 for the parts outside the CDR3, the full variable domain is EAGVAQSPRYKIIEKRQSVAFWCNPISGHATLYWYQQILGQGPKLLIQFQNNGVVDDSQLPKDRFSAERLKGVDSTLKIQPAKLEDSAVYLCASSRTSGGGALETQYFGPGTRLLVL.

The V and J genes are TRBV6-5 and TRBJ1-2; D possibly corresponds to TRBD1 (5 bases). V was pared by 0 bases and J by 4 bases, with 15 bases between. This CDR3 has 16 residues. Germline V gene data show CDR1 as MNHEY and CDR2 as SVGAGI. The CDR3 spells CASSYSVDSSGYGYTF. CDR3 bases: TGTGCCAGCAGTTACTCAGTCGACAGCTCGGGCTATGGCTACACCTTC.

This clone was observed a handful of times. The chain couples TRBV30 to TRBJ1-3; no clear D. The CDR3 runs to 11 residues. The V gene's germline CDR1 is GTSNPN and CDR2 SVGIG (reference sequence). V shed 5 bases and J shed 5 bases, with 7 bases lying between them. CDR3 loop: CAWSDRNTIYF. The CDR3 DNA follows: TGTGCCTGGTCCGACCGAAACACCATATATTTT.

The V call is TRBV9, the J call TRBJ2-1; the D gene is possibly TRBD2 (6 bases). V was shortened by 4 bases and J by 2 bases, with 25 bases between the two germline ends. CDR1 is SGDLS, CDR2 YYNGEE, per germline. The CDR3 has 19 amino acids. DNA for the CDR3: TGTGCCAGCAGCCTCCAGCTAGCGCCAACCCCCTTTACCTACAATGAGCAGTTCTTC. Protein: CASSLQLAPTPFTYNEQFF.

The chain uses TRBV7-8 and TRBJ2-2; TRBD1 agrees at 10 bases. With V trimmed by 5 bases and J by 6 bases, 9 bases remained unmatched. Looked up from germline, CDR1 is SGHVS and CDR2 is FQNEAQ. The CDR3 runs to 16 residues. CDR3: CASSRRGTGVSGELFF. CDR3 bases: TGTGCCAGCAGCCGACGCGGGACAGGGGTTTCCGGGGAGCTGTTTTTT.

J is TRBJ2-7 and V is TRBV9; 10 bases match TRBD1. The V gene end was trimmed by 4 bases and the J gene end by 7 bases; junction bases not matched to a gene: 11. CDR1 is SGDLS and CDR2 is YYNGEE in the germline V gene. This CDR3 spans 15 amino acids. CDR3 protein: CASSPSDRGLGEQYF. The CDR3 nucleotides read TGTGCCAGCAGCCCATCGGACAGGGGGTTGGGGGAGCAGTACTTC.

The V gene is TRBV6-6, the J gene TRBJ2-7; D remains ambiguous. The germline V and J ends were trimmed by 9 bases and 4 bases, with 19 bases remaining between them. This CDR3 spans 14 amino acids. Germline V gene data show CDR1 as MNHNY and CDR2 as SVGAGI (reference sequence). The CDR3 is CASNSPGKAYEQYF. In DNA form, the CDR3 reads TGTGCCAGTAATTCCCCGGGTAAGGCTTACGAGCAGTACTTC.

V usage is TRBV29-1 and J usage is TRBJ2-3; D is possibly TRBD1 (5 bases). The CDR3 contains 14 residues. CDR1 SQVTM and CDR2 ANQGSEA come from the germline V gene. V dropped 0 bases and J dropped 1 base, with 8 bases sitting between them. DNA for the CDR3: TGCAGCGTTGAAGAGGTAGGGGGCACAGATACGCAGTATTTT. Amino acids: CSVEEVGGTDTQYF.

This chain links TRBV10-3 with TRBJ1-6; D call uncertain. The V end lost 6 bases, the J end lost 8 bases, and 11 bases lay between the germline ends. Germline CDR1 reads ENHRY; CDR2 reads SYGVKD. CDR3 size: 13 residues. The CDR3 DNA follows: TGTGCCATCAGGAGGGCCGGCGATTCACCCCTCCACTTT. Protein sequence: CAIRRAGDSPLHF.

The chain joins TRBV19 to TRBJ1-1; TRBD1 is a possible D gene (5 bases). Germline CDR1 reads LNHDA; CDR2 reads SQIVND (reference sequence). V was clipped by 0 bases and J by 0 bases, with 8 bases between them. CDR3 length equals 15 residues. CDR3 residues: CASSIEPGMNTEAFF. CDR3 DNA: TGTGCCAGTAGTATAGAGCCAGGGATGAACACTGAAGCTTTCTTT.

This clone was observed once. V usage is TRBV5-1 and J usage is TRBJ1-1; D gene uncertain. Germline V gene data show CDR1 as SGHRS and CDR2 as YFSETQ. V was trimmed by 2 bases and J by 6 bases, leaving 5 bases between them. The CDR3 covers 11 residues. The CDR3 nucleotides read TGCGCCAGCAGCTTAGGCCCTGAAGCTTTCTTT. It is translated as CASSLGPEAFF.

The CDR3 reads CASSRRGASTDTQYF. CDR3 sequence (DNA): TGTGCCAGCAGCCGGAGGGGGGCTAGCACAGATACGCAGTATTTT. V and J are TRBV7-2 and TRBJ2-3; D tentatively fits TRBD1 or TRBD2 (6 bases each). The V gene lost 5 bases and the J gene lost 0 bases, with 12 bases spanning the gap. The CDR3 extends over 15 amino acids. CDR1 SGHTA and CDR2 FQGNSA come from the germline V gene.

The gene calls are TRBV7-9 and TRBJ1-3, with a possible D match to TRBD1 (5 bases). The CDR3 length is 15 residues. Germline V lookup: CDR1 SEHNR, CDR2 FQNEAQ (reference sequence). Trimming shortened V by 6 bases and J by 0 bases, and 12 bases separated the two germline ends. This CDR3 reads CASRPGTVSGNTIYF. The CDR3, as DNA: TGTGCCAGCAGGCCCGGGACGGTCTCTGGAAACACCATATATTTT.

The rearrangement links TRBV2 to TRBJ1-2, with TRBD1 identical over 7 bases. The germline V gene encodes CDR1 SNHLY and CDR2 FYNNEI. V was clipped by 2 bases and J by 5 bases; unmatched bases: 8. This CDR3 contains 15 residues. The CDR3 spells CASSENYGTEYGYTF. The CDR3, as DNA: TGTGCCAGCAGTGAAAACTACGGGACAGAATATGGCTACACCTTC.

The chain joins TRBV5-6 to TRBJ1-3; TRBD1 is a possible D gene (5 bases). Germline loops: CDR1 SGHDT, CDR2 YYEEEE. The CDR3 loop spans 17 amino acids. The V gene lost 4 bases and the J gene lost 0 bases, with 17 bases spanning the gap. CDR3 amino acids: CASSPKPTESSGNTIYF. The CDR3 DNA follows: TGTGCCAGCAGCCCAAAACCGACAGAGAGCTCTGGAAACACCATATATTTT.

This clone was found a few times. The chain uses TRBV2 and TRBJ1-1; D remains ambiguous. This CDR3 has 11 amino acids. Germline V gene sequence: CDR1 SNHLY, CDR2 FYNNEI. V lost 5 bases and J 8 bases, leaving 9 bases between the germline ends. The CDR3 DNA is TGTGCCAGCAGTTATAACAGAGAAGCTTTCTTT. As protein: CASSYNREAFF.

This clone was seen only a few times. The chain has TRBV5-6 and TRBJ1-1; D is unresolved. Germline V gene data show CDR1 as SGHDT and CDR2 as YYEEEE. CDR3 length: 12 amino acids. V gave up 4 bases and J gave up 8 bases, with 12 bases separating them. The CDR3 reads CASSIHRGEAFF. CDR3 DNA sequence: TGTGCCAGCAGCATCCATCGGGGAGAAGCTTTCTTT. Combining the CDR3 with reference TRBV5-6 and TRBJ1-1 gives the whole variable domain DAGVTQSPTHLIKTRGQQVTLRCSPKSGHDTVSWYQQALGQGPQFIFQYYEEEERQRGNFPDRFSGHQFPNYSSELNVNALLLGDSALYLCASSIHRGEAFFGQGTRLTVV.

The genes are TRBV11-2 and TRBJ1-6; D might be TRBD1 (6 bases). The germline V gene encodes CDR1 SGHAT and CDR2 FQNNGV. The length of the CDR3 is 15 residues. V gave up 7 bases and J gave up 8 bases, with 18 bases separating them. CDR3: CASNRDNTAHSPLHF. The CDR3 nucleotides are TGTGCCAGCAACCGGGACAACACCGCCCATTCACCCCTCCACTTT.

The rearrangement uses TRBV25-1 and TRBJ2-2; no firm D call. V was clipped by 3 bases and J by 4 bases, with 3 bases between them. This CDR3 spans 12 amino acids. Per germline, CDR1 MGHDK and CDR2 SYGVNS. CDR3: CASSDGTGELFF. The DNA of the CDR3 is TGTGCCAGCAGTGACGGCACCGGGGAGCTGTTTTTT.

The V and J genes are TRBV2 and TRBJ2-7, with D hard to call. Trimming shortened V by 6 bases and J by 6 bases, and 9 bases separated the two germline ends. This CDR3 comprises 11 residues. Germline V gene sequence: CDR1 SNHLY, CDR2 FYNNEI. CDR3 in DNA: TGTGCCAGCAGCTCCGATTCCGAGCAGTACTTC. Its translation: CASSSDSEQYF.

V is TRBV9 and J is TRBJ1-1; D ambiguous. Germline CDR1 and CDR2: SGDLS and YYNGEE. V gave up 0 bases and J gave up 2 bases, with 5 bases separating them. The CDR3 length is 13 residues. CDR3 bases: TGTGCCAGCAGCGTAGAATATAACACTGAAGCTTTCTTT. Its translation is CASSVEYNTEAFF.

The rearrangement links TRBV6-4 to TRBJ2-2; a weak D match, TRBD2 (5 bases). V dropped 0 bases and J dropped 0 bases, with 8 bases sitting between them. Germline V gene data show CDR1 as MRHNA and CDR2 as SNTAGT. The CDR3 length is 16 residues. CDR3 region: CASSDSEGTNTGELFF. The CDR3 nucleotides are TGTGCCAGCAGTGACTCTGAGGGTACGAACACCGGGGAGCTGTTTTTT.

The chain employs TRBV9 and TRBJ1-5, with D tentatively TRBD1 (5 bases). Germline CDR1 and CDR2: SGDLS and YYNGEE. This CDR3 region has 16 residues. V was shortened by 0 bases and J by 7 bases, with 17 bases between the two germline ends. In nucleotides, the CDR3 is TGTGCCAGCAGCGTAGTAATAAAAGGGGTACACCAGCCCCAGCATTTT. Protein sequence: CASSVVIKGVHQPQHF.

CDR3 bases: TGTGCCAGCAGCCCAACAGGGGGCACTGAAGCTTTCTTT. Translation: CASSPTGGTEAFF. The chain joins TRBV11-2 to TRBJ1-1; 8 bases map to TRBD1. Germline CDR1 is SGHAT and CDR2 is FQNNGV. Unmatched junction bases numbered 3, after V lost 5 bases and J lost 4 bases. This CDR3 region has 13 residues.

Here the CDR3 reads CASSLDQLLQPSSYGYTF. CDR3 nucleotides: TGTGCCAGCAGCTTGGATCAACTCCTACAGCCTTCCAGCTATGGCTACACCTTC. The rearrangement links TRBV5-4 to TRBJ1-2; no clear D gene. There are 18 residues in the CDR3. From germline, CDR1 is SGHNT and CDR2 YYREEE (reference sequence). Trimming cost V 0 bases and J 4 bases, with 22 bases left between them.

The chain links TRBV4-1 to TRBJ2-5; 7 nucleotides align to TRBD1. J gave up 2 bases and V 3 bases, and 0 bases lay outside the gene matches. The CDR3 runs to 13 residues. Per the germline V gene, CDR1 is MGHRA and CDR2 is YSYEKL. CDR3 loop: CASSQGQQETQYF. CDR3 DNA: TGCGCCAGCAGCCAGGGACAGCAAGAGACCCAGTACTTC.

The chain carries TRBV4-2 and TRBJ1-6; D may be TRBD1 (6 bases). Germline lookup yields CDR1 LGHNA and CDR2 YNFKEQ. Trimming removed 4 bases from V and 11 bases from J, with 15 bases in between. CDR3 length: 14 residues. CDR3 coding DNA: TGTGCCAGCAGCCCGGACAGAGGAAAGGCACCCCTCCACTTT. This encodes CASSPDRGKAPLHF.

This sequence joins TRBV6-1 and TRBJ2-7; D may correspond to TRBD1 or TRBD2 (5 bases each). V gave up 4 bases and J gave up 0 bases, with 13 bases separating them. In germline, CDR1 is MNHNS, CDR2 SASEGT. The CDR3 contains 15 residues. The CDR3 region is CASSVRGLSSYEQYV. Written as DNA, the CDR3 is TGTGCCAGCAGTGTTCGGGGCCTGAGCTCCTACGAGCAGTACGTC.

V gene TRBV10-3 combines with J gene TRBJ2-3; D remains unclear. Germline V gene data show CDR1 as ENHRY and CDR2 as SYGVKD. CDR3 length: 14 residues. Trimming stripped 6 bases from V and 0 bases from J, with 10 bases between. In DNA form, the CDR3 reads TGTGCCATCAGAGGAGATGGTAGCACAGATACGCAGTATTTT. Protein product: CAIRGDGSTDTQYF.

The genes are TRBV6-1 and TRBJ1-2; D gene unclear. The CDR3 spans 9 residues. V lost 7 bases and J lost 7, with 4 bases in between. Germline CDR1 is MNHNS and CDR2 is SASEGT. DNA for the CDR3: TGTGCCAGCACCGGTGGCTACACCTTC. Translating it yields CASTGGYTF.